This entry lists 8 T cell receptor beta chains sequenced from one sample in a study of shared clonotypes between healthy human individuals. Data came from immunoSEQ multiplex PCR; TCRdb stores just in-frame clones and leaves some out. The sample has hundreds of thousands of clones; roughly 96% are singletons. The source material was memory CD8+ T cells sorted from blood. The sample's subset: CD45RO+ cells pooled with CCR7-negative TemRA cells. The receptors here all came from a man aged 30-40 years in good health.

The V gene is TRBV11-3, the J gene TRBJ2-1; 13 bases are shared with TRBD2. Germline lookup yields CDR1 SGHNT and CDR2 YENEEA. The CDR3 extends over 16 amino acids. Losses at the gene ends were 3 bases for V and 7 bases for J; bases not matched to a gene: 6. The CDR3 spells CASSFGGLAGNNEQFF. Written as DNA, the CDR3 is TGTGCCAGCAGCTTCGGGGGACTAGCGGGAAATAATGAGCAGTTCTTC.

The genes are TRBV5-1 and TRBJ2-5; D is unresolved. Trimming took off 0 bases at V and 3 bases at J, with 6 bases between the two ends. Looked up from germline, CDR1 is SGHRS and CDR2 is YFSETQ. The length of the CDR3 is 13 residues. CDR3 nucleotide sequence: TGCGCCAGCAGCTTGGGGCACAAAGAGACCCAGTACTTC. Amino acids: CASSLGHKETQYF.

The chain has TRBV5-1 and TRBJ1-3; D is unresolved. Between the trimmed V and J ends, which lost 4 bases and 8 bases, there was a span of 16 bases. Per the germline V gene, CDR1 is SGHRS and CDR2 is YFSETQ. CDR3 length: 14 residues. CDR3 in amino acids: CASSPENAVDTIYF. CDR3 coding DNA: TGCGCCAGCAGCCCGGAAAATGCCGTTGACACCATATATTTT.

In this sample, this clone turned up a few times. The rearrangement joins TRBV7-3 to TRBJ1-5; D remains ambiguous. Germline V CDR1 and CDR2: SGHTA, FQGTGA. CDR3 length equals 13 residues. V was clipped by 0 bases and J by 2 bases, with 2 bases between them. CDR3 residues: CASSLTGNQPQHF. The CDR3 region has the DNA TGTGCCAGCAGCTTAACGGGCAATCAGCCCCAGCATTTT. The whole variable domain, remainder taken from reference TRBV7-3 and TRBJ1-5, is GAGVSQTPSNKVTEKGKYVELRCDPISGHTALYWYRQSLGQGPEFLIYFQGTGAADDSGLPNDRFFAVRPEGSVSTLKIQRTERGDSAVYLCASSLTGNQPQHFGDGTRLSIL.

This clone showed up just once. Germline and junction disagree at one end, which may indicate a read error. V gene TRBV2 combines with J gene TRBJ2-7, with D possibly being TRBD1 (5 bases). This CDR3 has 11 amino acids. Germline values: CDR1 SNHLY, CDR2 FYNNEI. The DNA for the CDR3 is TGTGCCAGCGGGCCACAGGAACGTCTGGACTTC. It encodes CASGPQERLDF.

The chain recombines TRBV19 with TRBJ2-7; 11 positions match TRBD1. V trimming: 4 bases; J trimming: 6 bases; junction bases outside the gene matches: 5. The CDR3 contains 14 residues. CDR1 is LNHDA and CDR2 is SQIVND in the germline V gene (reference sequence). This chain's CDR3 is CASSNGQGAREQYF. The DNA of the CDR3 is TGTGCCAGTAGTAATGGACAGGGGGCGCGCGAGCAGTACTTC.

J is TRBJ1-4 and V is TRBV28; 7 nucleotides align to TRBD1. J lost 8 bases, V lost 5 bases, and 5 bases had no gene match. The CDR3 totals 13 residues. Looked up from germline, CDR1 is MDHEN and CDR2 is SYDVKM. The CDR3 sequence is CASSRQGREKLFF. In DNA form, the CDR3 reads TGTGCCAGCAGTCGACAGGGTAGGGAAAAACTGTTTTTT.

This chain connects TRBV20-1 to TRBJ2-1; a weak D match, TRBD2 (6 bases). The CDR3 has 11 amino acids. CDR1 DFQATT and CDR2 SNEGSKA come from the germline V gene (reference sequence). The V end was cut by 6 bases, the J end by 8 bases, with 11 bases between. CDR3: CSAWTMHEQFF. The CDR3 DNA is TGCAGTGCGTGGACTATGCATGAGCAGTTCTTC.